The sequence of this T cell receptor (beta chain) was determined in a study of OX40 agonist ivuxolimab in advanced cancers. Background on the study: Dose-escalation patients had hepatocellular carcinoma, melanoma, renal cell or head and neck cancer. Study-wide points: Relatively little clonal expansion, among the lowest observed, appeared in partial responders at 0.1-3.0 mg/kg.

Sequencing was performed with immunoSEQ multiplex PCR; in TCRdb, only in-frame clones are kept and a portion is missing. The sample lists fewer than 85,000 clones; about 86% were seen once. Points on this clone: Its antigen remains unknown.

Patients were ruled out by autoimmune disease history or systemic immunosuppression. The V gene lost 1 base and the J gene lost 4 bases, with 9 bases spanning the gap. CDR1 SGHDT and CDR2 YYEEEE come from the germline V gene. The CDR3 has 13 residues. The chain has TRBV5-6 and TRBJ2-7; D is possibly TRBD1 (6 bases). The source was CD4+ or CD8+ T cells sorted from blood, collected in a trial of the OX40 agonist ivuxolimab. This receptor was identified in an adult with an advanced solid tumor such as melanoma, head and neck, liver or kidney cancer. CDR3 loop: CASSLTGTYEQYF. In DNA, the CDR3 is TGTGCCAGCAGCTTGACAGGGACGTACGAGCAGTACTTC.